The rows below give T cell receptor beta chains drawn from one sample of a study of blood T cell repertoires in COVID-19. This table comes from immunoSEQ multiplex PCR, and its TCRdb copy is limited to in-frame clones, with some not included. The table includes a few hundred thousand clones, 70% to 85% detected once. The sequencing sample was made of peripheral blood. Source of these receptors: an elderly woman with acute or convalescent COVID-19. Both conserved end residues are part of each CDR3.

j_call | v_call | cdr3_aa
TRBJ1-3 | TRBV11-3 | CASSLGTETGNTIYF
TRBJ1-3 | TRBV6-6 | CATDSLSGNTIYF
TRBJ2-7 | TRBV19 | CASSTLLAARSYEQYF
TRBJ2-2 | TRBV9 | CASSSGTRGTGELFF
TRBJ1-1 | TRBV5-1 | CASSIQGAGYEAFF
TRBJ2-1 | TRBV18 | CASSLVSGLAGNNEQFF
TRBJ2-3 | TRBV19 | CASSIAYPTADTQYF
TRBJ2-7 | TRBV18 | CASSNRGGTESYEQYF
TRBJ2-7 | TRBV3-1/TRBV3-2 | CASSQDLLAGAYEQYF
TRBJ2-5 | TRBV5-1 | CASSLTHRDVETQYF
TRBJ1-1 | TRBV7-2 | CASAPGGIGTEAFF
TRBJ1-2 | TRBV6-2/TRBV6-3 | CASSQGRRGYGYTF
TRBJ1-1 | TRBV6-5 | CASSWGQTTEAFF
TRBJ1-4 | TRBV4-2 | CASSQDGRTGDEKLFF
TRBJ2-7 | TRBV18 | CASSPSTGEIYEQYF
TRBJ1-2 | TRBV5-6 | CASSFQTGVYGYTF
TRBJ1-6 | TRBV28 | CASSLPTGNNSPLHF
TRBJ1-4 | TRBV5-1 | CASSLHKQGGEKLFF
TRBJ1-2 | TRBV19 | CASEGTAYGYGYTF
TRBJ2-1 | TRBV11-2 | CASSLVGLGGNEQFF
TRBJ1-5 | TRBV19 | CASSTDSSNQPQHF
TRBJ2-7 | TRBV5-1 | CASRYGQGGYEQYF
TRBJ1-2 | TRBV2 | CASKAEGGYTF
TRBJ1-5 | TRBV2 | CASSLQGARQPQHF
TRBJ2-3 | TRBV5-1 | CASSLSPGTDTQYF
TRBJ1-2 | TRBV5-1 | CASSQGGGANYGYTF
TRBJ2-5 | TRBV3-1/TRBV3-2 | CASSQTRETQYF
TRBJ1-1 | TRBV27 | CASRGQYTEAFF
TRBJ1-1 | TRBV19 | CASSLGTGGTEAFF
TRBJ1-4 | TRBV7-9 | CASSFPSTTNEKLFF
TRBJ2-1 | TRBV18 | CASSPPGQGAGEQFF
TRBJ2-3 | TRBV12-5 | CASGLVLSGLTDTQYF
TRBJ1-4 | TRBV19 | CASRVSGTNEKLFF
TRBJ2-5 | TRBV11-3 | CASSPTGSKGGETQYF
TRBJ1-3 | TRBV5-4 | CASSLQGYSGNTIYF
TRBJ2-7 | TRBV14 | CASSLLGGDYEQYF
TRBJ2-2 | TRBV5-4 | CASSRDRLDTGELFF
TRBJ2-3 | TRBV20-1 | CSASQQGPGTDTQYF
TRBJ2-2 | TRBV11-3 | CASSPPGQGSTGELFF
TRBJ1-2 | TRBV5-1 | CASSLEGGYGHGYTF
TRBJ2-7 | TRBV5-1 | CASSLTAGSYEQYF
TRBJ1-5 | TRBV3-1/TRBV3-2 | CASSPRHSNQPQHF
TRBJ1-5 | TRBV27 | CASSLAGTRGQPQHF
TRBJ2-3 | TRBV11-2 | CASSEHTDTQYF
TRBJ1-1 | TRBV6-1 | CASSELNRATTEAFF
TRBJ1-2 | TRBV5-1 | CASSLSPDLYGYTF
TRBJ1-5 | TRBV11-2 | CASSFGQGGQPQHF
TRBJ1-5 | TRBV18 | CASSPRRSSNQPQHF
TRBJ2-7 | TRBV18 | CASSPRRNKDRDHEQYF
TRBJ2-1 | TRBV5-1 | CASSSGLDSYNEQFF
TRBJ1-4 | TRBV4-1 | CASSQGTGFEKLFF
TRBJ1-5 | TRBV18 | CASSPTQGVGQPQHF
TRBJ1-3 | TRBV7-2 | CASSLLRAAGNTIYF
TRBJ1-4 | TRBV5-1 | CASSLDRVDEKLFF
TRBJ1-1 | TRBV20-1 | CSASIGQGATEAFF
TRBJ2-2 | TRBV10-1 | CASSSGQGITGELFF